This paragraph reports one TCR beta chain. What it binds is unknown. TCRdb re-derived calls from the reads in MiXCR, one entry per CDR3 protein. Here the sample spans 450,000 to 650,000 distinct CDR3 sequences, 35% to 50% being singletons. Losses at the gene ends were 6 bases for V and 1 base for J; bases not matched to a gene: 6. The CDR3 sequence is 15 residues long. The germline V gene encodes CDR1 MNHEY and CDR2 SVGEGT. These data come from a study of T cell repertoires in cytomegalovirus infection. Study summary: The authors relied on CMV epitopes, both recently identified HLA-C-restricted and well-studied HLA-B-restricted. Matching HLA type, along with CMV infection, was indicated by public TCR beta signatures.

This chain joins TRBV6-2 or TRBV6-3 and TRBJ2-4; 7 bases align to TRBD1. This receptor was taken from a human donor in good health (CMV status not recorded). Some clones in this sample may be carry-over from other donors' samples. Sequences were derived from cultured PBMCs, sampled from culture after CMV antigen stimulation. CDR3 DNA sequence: TGTGCCAGCAGCGACAGGGATTTTGCCAAAAACATTCAGTACTTC. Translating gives CASSDRDFAKNIQYF.